These T cell receptor beta chains were read from a single sample in a study of T-cell reconstitution after alpha-beta-depleted transplantation in children. TCRdb analysed the PCR reads with MiXCR anew, one entry per CDR3 protein. Here the sample spans fewer than 250,000 distinct CDR3 sequences, around 7.5% being singletons. This sample comprised PBMCs, mostly from graft donor cells, obtained 180 days after TCRalphabeta/CD19-depleted stem cell transplant. Receptors originate from a male patient under 18 who had a stem cell transplant for acute lymphoblastic leukemia, so the T cells may come from the graft donor. Both conserved end residues are part of each CDR3. A D gene is named only where the DNA matches it firmly. Size is omitted from some rows. Given values are once, few, many or a class for expanded clones.

cdr3_nt cdr3_aa clone_size d_call j_call v_call
TGCGCCAGCAGCTTACGGGACGGAACTAGCACAGATACGCAGTATTTT CASSLRDGTSTDTQYF many NA TRBJ2-3 TRBV5-1
TGCGCCAGCAGCGGGCGGACAGGGGCCTCTTACGAGCAGTACTTC CASSGRTGASYEQYF many TRBD1 TRBJ2-7 TRBV5-1
TGTGCCAGCAGCCATTTCAACCAACTCCGGGAGAGACAAGAGACCCAGTACTTC CASSHFNQLRERQETQYF few NA TRBJ2-5 TRBV3-1
TGTGCCAGCAGTTACAGATTAGCGGGCCACGAGCAGTACTTC CASSYRLAGHEQYF many TRBD2 TRBJ2-7 TRBV6-2/TRBV6-3
TGTGCCAGCAGTGAATGGCGAAGAAATAGCAATCAGCCCCAGCATTTT CASSEWRRNSNQPQHF many NA TRBJ1-5 TRBV6-1
TGCGCCAGCAGCCAAGTAGGATCAAGCTCCTACGAGCAGTACTTC CASSQVGSSSYEQYF many NA TRBJ2-7 TRBV3-1
TGTGCCAGCAGCCCCTACGGGGGAGACGAAGAGACCCAGTACTTC CASSPYGGDEETQYF many NA TRBJ2-5 TRBV7-9
TGTGCCAGCGGCCCAGGGCTAGCTGGCGCAGATACGCAGTATTTT CASGPGLAGADTQYF NA NA TRBJ2-3 TRBV5-6
TGTGCCAGCAGCCCCGGTTTAAGGGGGGGGGATAGGGGAGATACGCAGTATTTT CASSPGLRGGDRGDTQYF many NA TRBJ2-3 TRBV11-2
TGTGCCAGCAGCTTAGATAGGGGGCCCGGGGAGCTGTTTTTT CASSLDRGPGELFF many TRBD1 TRBJ2-2 TRBV11-2
TGTGCCAGCTGCCCTGGGGCAACAGGGGGACATGAGCAGTTCTTC CASCPGATGGHEQFF few TRBD1 TRBJ2-1 TRBV3-1
TGTGCCAGCAGCGAACAGGGGTGGGGCGGGGAGCTGTTTTTT CASSEQGWGGELFF many TRBD1 TRBJ2-2 TRBV9
TGTGCCAGCAGATGGGACAGAAGGCCTGGGGCCAACGTCCTGACTTTC CASRWDRRPGANVLTF many TRBD1 TRBJ2-6 TRBV5-5
TGCAGCGTTGGTTCCAGGCACACAGATACGCAGTATTTT CSVGSRHTDTQYF many NA TRBJ2-3 TRBV29-1
TGTGCCAGCAGCAAATCCCCGGGGAGGTTTGGGGGGAACTCCTACGAGCAGTACTTC CASSKSPGRFGGNSYEQYF many NA TRBJ2-7 TRBV21-1
TGCAGTGCTAAAAGGGCGGGCTCCTACAATGAGCAGTTCTTC CSAKRAGSYNEQFF many NA TRBJ2-1 TRBV20-1
TGTGCCAGCAGTTTAACCCGGGGCACAGATACGCAGTATTTT CASSLTRGTDTQYF many NA TRBJ2-3 TRBV12-3/TRBV12-4
TGTGCCACCAGCAGCCAGGGGCTGAGCGCAGATACGCAGTATTTT CATSSQGLSADTQYF many NA TRBJ2-3 TRBV15
TGCAGTGCTAGAGCGTCCCGGGACAGGGACGGGAATCAGCCCCAGCATTTT CSARASRDRDGNQPQHF many TRBD1 TRBJ1-5 TRBV20-1
TGTGCCAGCTCACCGACTAGGGAGCGGTCCGCTGAAGCTTTCTTT CASSPTRERSAEAFF many NA TRBJ1-1 TRBV18
TGTGCCAGCAGCTCTGGTCCCAATTCTCCAGAGACCCAGTACTTC CASSSGPNSPETQYF many NA TRBJ2-5 TRBV7-6
TGTGCCAGCAGCTTGGCGAACACTGAAGCTTTCTTT CASSLANTEAFF many NA TRBJ1-1 TRBV5-6
TGTGCCAGCAGTCCCCGGGGCGTCTATGAGCAGTTCTTC CASSPRGVYEQFF many NA TRBJ2-1 TRBV28
TGTGCCAGCTCTCCTAGCTGGGGGACCCAGTACTTC CASSPSWGTQYF many NA TRBJ2-5 TRBV18
TGTGCCATCATTTTAAAAGGGGGAGGGTTGGACGAGCAGTACTTC CAIILKGGGLDEQYF many NA TRBJ2-7 TRBV10-3
TGTGCCAGCAGTCGGGAAGGCCTCTCTGGGGCCAACGTCCTGACTTTC CASSREGLSGANVLTF many NA TRBJ2-6 TRBV27
TGTGCCAGCAGTCTAAGGGGGACAGGGAGGTTCACAGATACGCAGTATTTT CASSLRGTGRFTDTQYF many TRBD1 TRBJ2-3 TRBV27
TGTGCCAGCAGCTTGCGAGGGACCAACACAGATACGCAGTATTTT CASSLRGTNTDTQYF many NA TRBJ2-3 TRBV5-4
TGTGCCAGCAGTCCAAGGGTGTACGAGCAGTACTTC CASSPRVYEQYF many NA TRBJ2-7 TRBV12-3/TRBV12-4
TGTGCCAGCAGTTGGAGGGAGGTTAATTCACCCCTCCACTTT CASSWREVNSPLHF many NA TRBJ1-6 TRBV12-3/TRBV12-4